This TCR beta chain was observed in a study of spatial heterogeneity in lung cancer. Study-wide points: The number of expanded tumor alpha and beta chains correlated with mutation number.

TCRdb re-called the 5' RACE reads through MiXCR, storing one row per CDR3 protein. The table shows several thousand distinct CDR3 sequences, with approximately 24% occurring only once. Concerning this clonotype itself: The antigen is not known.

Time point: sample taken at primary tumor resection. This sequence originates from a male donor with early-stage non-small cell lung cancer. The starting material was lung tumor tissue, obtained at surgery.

The CDR3 reads CASSLDGAPVNEQFF. CDR3 nucleotide sequence: TGTGCCAGCAGCTTAGACGGAGCCCCAGTCAATGAGCAGTTCTTC. The V call is TRBV11-2, the J call TRBJ2-1; D not certain. This CDR3 is built from 15 residues. V lost 0 bases, J lost 6 bases, and 12 bases lay in between. Germline lookup yields CDR1 SGHAT and CDR2 FQNNGV.